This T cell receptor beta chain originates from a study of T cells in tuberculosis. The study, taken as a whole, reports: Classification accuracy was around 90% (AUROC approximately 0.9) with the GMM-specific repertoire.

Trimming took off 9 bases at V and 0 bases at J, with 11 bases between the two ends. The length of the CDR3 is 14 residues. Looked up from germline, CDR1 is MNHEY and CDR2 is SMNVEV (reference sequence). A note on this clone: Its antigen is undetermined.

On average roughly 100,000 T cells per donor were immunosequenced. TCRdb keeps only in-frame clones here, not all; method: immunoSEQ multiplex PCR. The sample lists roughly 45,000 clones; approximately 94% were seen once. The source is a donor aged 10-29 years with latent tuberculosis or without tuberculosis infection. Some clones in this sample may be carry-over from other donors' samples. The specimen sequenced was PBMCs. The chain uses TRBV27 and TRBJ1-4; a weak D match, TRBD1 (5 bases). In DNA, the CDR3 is TGTGCCAGTTCCGGGACTGCAACTAATGAAAAACTGTTTTTT. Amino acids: CASSGTATNEKLFF.